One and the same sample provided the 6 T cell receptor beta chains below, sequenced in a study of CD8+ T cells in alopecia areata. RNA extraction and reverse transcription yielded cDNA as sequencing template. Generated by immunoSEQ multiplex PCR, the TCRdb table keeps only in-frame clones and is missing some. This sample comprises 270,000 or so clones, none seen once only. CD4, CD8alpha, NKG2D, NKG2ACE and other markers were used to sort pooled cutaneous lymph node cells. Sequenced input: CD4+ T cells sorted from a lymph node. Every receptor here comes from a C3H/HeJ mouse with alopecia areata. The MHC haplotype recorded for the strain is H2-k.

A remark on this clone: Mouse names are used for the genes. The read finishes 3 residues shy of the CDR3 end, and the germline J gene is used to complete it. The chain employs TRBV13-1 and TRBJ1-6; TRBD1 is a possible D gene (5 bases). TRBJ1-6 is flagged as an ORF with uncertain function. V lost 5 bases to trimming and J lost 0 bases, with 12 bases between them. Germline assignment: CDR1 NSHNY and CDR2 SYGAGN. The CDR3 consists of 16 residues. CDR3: CASSLTENSYNSPLYF. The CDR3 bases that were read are TGTGCCAGCAGCCTGACAGAAAATTCCTATAATTCGCCC.

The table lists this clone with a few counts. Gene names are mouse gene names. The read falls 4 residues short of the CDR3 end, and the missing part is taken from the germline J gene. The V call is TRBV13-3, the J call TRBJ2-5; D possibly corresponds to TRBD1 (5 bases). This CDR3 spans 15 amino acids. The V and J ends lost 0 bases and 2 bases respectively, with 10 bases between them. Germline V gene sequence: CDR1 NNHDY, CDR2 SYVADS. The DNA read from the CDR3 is TGTGCCAGCAGTGATGCAAGGCAGGGCCAAGAC. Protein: CASSDARQGQD. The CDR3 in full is CASSDARQGQDTQYF.

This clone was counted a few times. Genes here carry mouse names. CDR3 bases read: TGTGCCAGCAGTGAAGACAGCAGCACA. As protein: CASSEDSST. The whole CDR3 reads CASSEDSSTEVFF. This chain connects TRBV13-3 to TRBJ1-1; D is possibly TRBD1 (5 bases). The read ends 4 residues shy of where the CDR3 ends; the end is completed using the germline J gene. Germline loops: CDR1 NNHDY, CDR2 SYVADS. The CDR3 loop spans 13 amino acids. Trimming took 2 bases from V and 4 from J, leaving 9 bases between them.

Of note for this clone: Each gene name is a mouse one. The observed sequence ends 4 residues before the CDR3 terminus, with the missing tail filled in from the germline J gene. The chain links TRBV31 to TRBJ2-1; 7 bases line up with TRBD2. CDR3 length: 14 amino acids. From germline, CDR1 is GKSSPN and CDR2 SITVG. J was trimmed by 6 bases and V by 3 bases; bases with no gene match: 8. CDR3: CAWRHTTGRAEQFF. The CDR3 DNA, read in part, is TGTGCCTGGAGACATACGACTGGGCGTGCT.

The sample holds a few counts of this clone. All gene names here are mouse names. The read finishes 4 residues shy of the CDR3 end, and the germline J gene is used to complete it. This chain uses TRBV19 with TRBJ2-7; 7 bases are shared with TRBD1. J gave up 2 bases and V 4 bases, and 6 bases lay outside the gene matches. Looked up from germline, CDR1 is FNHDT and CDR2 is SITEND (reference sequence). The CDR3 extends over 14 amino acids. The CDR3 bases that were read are TGTGCCAGCAGTTCCCGGACAGGAACCTAT. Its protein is CASSSRTGTY. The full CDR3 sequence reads CASSSRTGTYEQYF.

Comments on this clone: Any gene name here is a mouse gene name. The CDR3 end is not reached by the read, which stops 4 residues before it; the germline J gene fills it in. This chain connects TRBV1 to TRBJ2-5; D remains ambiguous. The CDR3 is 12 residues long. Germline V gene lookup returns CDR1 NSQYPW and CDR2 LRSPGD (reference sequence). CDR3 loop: CTCSAKGDTQYF. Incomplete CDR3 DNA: TGCACCTGCAGTGCAAAGGGAGAC. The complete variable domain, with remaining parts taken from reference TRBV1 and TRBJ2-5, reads VTLLEQNPRWRLVPRGQAVNLRCILKNSQYPWMSWYQQDLQKQLQWLFTLRSPGDKEVKSLPGADYLATRVTDTELRLQVANMSQGRTLYCTCSAKGDTQYFGPGTRLLVL.